This entry lists 4 T cell receptor beta chains sequenced from one sample in a study of a mutant IDH1 vaccine in newly diagnosed glioma. Only in-frame clones appear in the TCRdb table, and some are missing; sequencing was by immunoSEQ multiplex PCR. The sample gives tens of thousands of clones, approximately 85% of which show up once; less than 6% is in the top ten. The time point: baseline, week 1 (first vaccination visit). Specified treatment: pre-vaccination baseline after standard-of-care therapy. The sample was PBMCs, taken from a glioma patient treated with radiotherapy, temozolomide or both. Receptors originate from a man aged 40-50 years with glioma.

This chain links TRBV13 with TRBJ2-7; the D gene is possibly TRBD1 (7 bases). V gave up 5 bases and J gave up 0 bases, with 11 bases separating them. The germline V gene encodes CDR1 PRHDT and CDR2 FYEKMQ (reference sequence). This CDR3 has 14 amino acids. The chain's CDR3 is CASSIRGDSYEQYF. CDR3 coding DNA: TGTGCCAGCAGCATCAGGGGGGACTCCTACGAGCAGTACTTC.

The rearrangement joins TRBV11-2 to TRBJ1-2, with D unresolved. The CDR3 consists of 14 residues. Trimming stripped 0 bases from V and 7 bases from J, with 12 bases between. Germline V lookup: CDR1 SGHAT, CDR2 FQNNGV. CDR3 coding DNA: TGTGCCAGCAGCTTAGATCGCGGGGTCCTTGGCTACACCTTC. It codes for CASSLDRGVLGYTF.

The gene calls are TRBV11-2 and TRBJ1-2; 7 bases match TRBD1. This CDR3 has 14 amino acids. Germline V gene sequence: CDR1 SGHAT, CDR2 FQNNGV. V gave up 5 bases and J gave up 5 bases; unmatched junction bases: 8. The CDR3 loop reads CASSERGLWYGYTF. In nucleotides, the CDR3 is TGTGCCAGCAGCGAAAGGGGGCTCTGGTATGGCTACACCTTC.

V gene TRBV2 combines with J gene TRBJ1-5; possible D gene TRBD1, 6 bases. Germline-derived CDR1 and CDR2 are SNHLY and FYNNEI. This CDR3 region has 15 residues. With 6 bases removed from V and 6 bases from J, the gap between germline ends came to 18 bases. CDR3: CASSTLGQKGQPQHF. CDR3 DNA sequence: TGTGCCAGCAGCACCCTTGGACAGAAAGGTCAGCCCCAGCATTTT. Full variable domain (rest looked up from reference TRBV2 and TRBJ1-5): EPEVTQTPSHQVTQMGQEVILRCVPISNHLYFYWYRQILGQKVEFLVSFYNNEISEKSEIFDDQFSVERPDGSNFTLKIRSTKLEDSAMYFCASSTLGQKGQPQHFGDGTRLSIL.